A selection of T cell receptor beta chains follows, all from one sample in a study of tumor-infiltrating lymphocytes in localized non-small cell lung cancer. Some clones are missing from TCRdb's copy, which holds only in-frame ones; the method was immunoSEQ multiplex PCR. The sample carries 10,000 to 13,000 clones, approximately 83% recorded once. The sequenced sample consisted of uninvolved lung tissue not adjacent to the tumor. The receptors derive from a human donor with non-small cell lung cancer. The CDR3 runs from the conserved cysteine through the conserved F or W. Fields, in order: D gene, clone size, CDR3 length, V gene, J gene, CDR3 DNA, CDR3 protein. The D gene is left open where the match is weak. Not all rows give a size; the values are once, few, many and, for expanded clones, a class.

D gene: TRBD2
clone size: -
CDR3 length: 17
V gene: TRBV7-8
J gene: TRBJ2-3
CDR3 DNA: TGTGCCAGCAGCCCGGGCCTGACTAGCGGTAGCACAGATACGCAGTATTTT
CDR3 protein: CASSPGLTSGSTDTQYF

D gene: -
clone size: -
CDR3 length: 17
V gene: TRBV4-1
J gene: TRBJ2-3
CDR3 DNA: TGCGCCAGCAGCCAAGGTCAGGGCGTGGGGCACACAGATACGCAGTATTTT
CDR3 protein: CASSQGQGVGHTDTQYF

D gene: TRBD2
clone size: -
CDR3 length: 13
V gene: TRBV19
J gene: TRBJ2-1
CDR3 DNA: TGTGCCAGTAGTATCTTAGCGGGGGGGCCTCAGTTCTTC
CDR3 protein: CASSILAGGPQFF

D gene: -
clone size: -
CDR3 length: 14
V gene: TRBV4-1
J gene: TRBJ1-5
CDR3 DNA: TGCGCCAGCAGCCCCCGGGAAGGCAATCAGCCCCAGCATTTT
CDR3 protein: CASSPREGNQPQHF

D gene: -
clone size: -
CDR3 length: 15
V gene: TRBV5-1
J gene: TRBJ2-3
CDR3 DNA: TGCGCCAGCAGCTTGGGAGGGGGTGAGCCAGATACGCAGTATTTT
CDR3 protein: CASSLGGGEPDTQYF

D gene: -
clone size: -
CDR3 length: 13
V gene: TRBV7-9
J gene: TRBJ1-2
CDR3 DNA: TGTGCCAGCACCTATCCGGGTGGCTATGGCTACACCTTC
CDR3 protein: CASTYPGGYGYTF

D gene: -
clone size: few
CDR3 length: 15
V gene: TRBV4-2
J gene: TRBJ2-1
CDR3 DNA: TGTGCCAGCAGCCAAGGGCCTGAGGAGATGGGGGGGCAGTTCTTC
CDR3 protein: CASSQGPEEMGGQFF

D gene: -
clone size: -
CDR3 length: 16
V gene: TRBV2
J gene: TRBJ1-2
CDR3 DNA: TGTGCCAGCAGTGAAGGCGGGCGGACCACTAACTATGGCTACACCTTC
CDR3 protein: CASSEGGRTTNYGYTF

D gene: -
clone size: -
CDR3 length: 17
V gene: TRBV19
J gene: TRBJ1-2
CDR3 DNA: TGTGCCAGTAGTATAGGGGGCGTAGTCCCTATTAACTATGGCTACACCTTC
CDR3 protein: CASSIGGVVPINYGYTF

D gene: -
clone size: -
CDR3 length: 12
V gene: TRBV29-1
J gene: TRBJ1-2
CDR3 DNA: TGCAGCGTTGAAGGCAGCCCTTATGGCTACACCTTC
CDR3 protein: CSVEGSPYGYTF

D gene: TRBD1
clone size: -
CDR3 length: 16
V gene: TRBV5-1
J gene: TRBJ1-1
CDR3 DNA: TGCGCCAGCAGCTTCAACCCGACAGGGTCCGACACTGAAGCTTTCTTT
CDR3 protein: CASSFNPTGSDTEAFF

D gene: -
clone size: once
CDR3 length: 14
V gene: TRBV7-2
J gene: TRBJ2-4
CDR3 DNA: TGTGCCAGCAGCTCGGGGTTAGCCAAAAACATTCAGTACTTC
CDR3 protein: CASSSGLAKNIQYF

D gene: TRBD1
clone size: -
CDR3 length: 16
V gene: TRBV7-3
J gene: TRBJ2-3
CDR3 DNA: TGTGCCAGCAGCGCCGGGACAGGGGGCGTCGCAGATACGCAGTATTTT
CDR3 protein: CASSAGTGGVADTQYF

D gene: TRBD1
clone size: -
CDR3 length: 14
V gene: TRBV10-3
J gene: TRBJ2-7
CDR3 DNA: TGTGCCATCAGTAGGACAGGACAGCACTACGAGCAGTACTTC
CDR3 protein: CAISRTGQHYEQYF

D gene: -
clone size: -
CDR3 length: 18
V gene: TRBV4-1
J gene: TRBJ2-6
CDR3 DNA: TGCGCCAGCAGCCAAGAAAGTATTTCTCTCTCTGGGGCCAACGTCCTGACTTTC
CDR3 protein: CASSQESISLSGANVLTF

D gene: -
clone size: -
CDR3 length: 13
V gene: TRBV6-1
J gene: TRBJ1-1
CDR3 DNA: TGTGCCAGCAGCCTTAAAACGAACACTGAAGCTTTCTTT
CDR3 protein: CASSLKTNTEAFF

D gene: -
clone size: once
CDR3 length: 13
V gene: TRBV10-2
J gene: TRBJ1-2
CDR3 DNA: TGCGCCAGCAGTGACCCGGCAAACTATGGCTACACCTTC
CDR3 protein: CASSDPANYGYTF

D gene: TRBD2
clone size: -
CDR3 length: 14
V gene: TRBV7-2
J gene: TRBJ2-7
CDR3 DNA: TGTGCCAGCAGCTTAGCTAGCGGGAGTTACGAGCAGTACTTC
CDR3 protein: CASSLASGSYEQYF

D gene: -
clone size: -
CDR3 length: 15
V gene: TRBV11-2
J gene: TRBJ2-1
CDR3 DNA: TGTGCCAGCAGCTCGCGGGACAGACTCTACAATGAGCAGTTCTTC
CDR3 protein: CASSSRDRLYNEQFF

D gene: -
clone size: few
CDR3 length: 16
V gene: TRBV7-9
J gene: TRBJ2-3
CDR3 DNA: TGTGCCAGCAGCTTGAGAACGGTTACGGGCACAGATACGCAGTATTTT
CDR3 protein: CASSLRTVTGTDTQYF

D gene: -
clone size: -
CDR3 length: 8
V gene: TRBV6-1
J gene: TRBJ2-1
CDR3 DNA: TGTGCCAGCAGTGAACAGTTCTTC
CDR3 protein: CASSEQFF

D gene: -
clone size: -
CDR3 length: 14
V gene: TRBV7-3
J gene: TRBJ1-3
CDR3 DNA: TGTGCCAGCAGCATCACAGGCCTCGGAAACACCATATATTTT
CDR3 protein: CASSITGLGNTIYF

D gene: TRBD1
clone size: once
CDR3 length: 17
V gene: TRBV7-8
J gene: TRBJ2-1
CDR3 DNA: TGTGCCAGCAGCCCAACCCCCACAGGGGGCTCCTACAATGAGCAGTTCTTC
CDR3 protein: CASSPTPTGGSYNEQFF

D gene: -
clone size: -
CDR3 length: 15
V gene: TRBV7-9
J gene: TRBJ1-1
CDR3 DNA: TGTGCCAGCAGCTTGGGCAGGCCCCCGAGGGCAGAAGCTTTCTTT
CDR3 protein: CASSLGRPPRAEAFF

D gene: TRBD1
clone size: -
CDR3 length: 14
V gene: TRBV27
J gene: TRBJ2-2
CDR3 DNA: TGTGCCAGCAGTTTAGTACAGGGGGCCGGGGAGCTGTTTTTT
CDR3 protein: CASSLVQGAGELFF

D gene: -
clone size: -
CDR3 length: 15
V gene: TRBV11-2
J gene: TRBJ2-3
CDR3 DNA: TGTGCCAGCTTAGGGGGGGCAACTAGCACAGATACGCAGTATTTT
CDR3 protein: CASLGGATSTDTQYF

D gene: -
clone size: once
CDR3 length: 14
V gene: TRBV4-3
J gene: TRBJ2-7
CDR3 DNA: TGCGCCAGCAGCCAATTCTCAGGGGAGGGCGAGCAGTACTTC
CDR3 protein: CASSQFSGEGEQYF

D gene: -
clone size: -
CDR3 length: 11
V gene: TRBV29-1
J gene: TRBJ2-7
CDR3 DNA: TGCAGCTTCAGGGATACCTACGAGCAGTACTTC
CDR3 protein: CSFRDTYEQYF

D gene: -
clone size: -
CDR3 length: 14
V gene: TRBV7-2
J gene: TRBJ1-2
CDR3 DNA: TGTGCCAGCAGCTATGCCCAGGGGACCTATGGCTACACCTTC
CDR3 protein: CASSYAQGTYGYTF

D gene: TRBD1
clone size: -
CDR3 length: 15
V gene: TRBV5-6
J gene: TRBJ1-6
CDR3 DNA: TGTGCCAGCAGCCGACCTGGGACAGGTGTTTCACCCCTCCACTTT
CDR3 protein: CASSRPGTGVSPLHF

D gene: -
clone size: -
CDR3 length: 13
V gene: TRBV7-2
J gene: TRBJ1-1
CDR3 DNA: TGTGCCAGCAGCTCCTCCGGGCGTACTCAAGCTTTCTTT
CDR3 protein: CASSSSGRTQAFF

D gene: -
clone size: -
CDR3 length: 12
V gene: TRBV5-1
J gene: TRBJ2-2
CDR3 DNA: TGCGCCAGCAGTCTAGTCCCCGGGGAGCTGTTTTTT
CDR3 protein: CASSLVPGELFF

D gene: -
clone size: -
CDR3 length: 11
V gene: TRBV6-5
J gene: TRBJ1-2
CDR3 DNA: TGTGCCAGCAGGGCCAGCGGTGGCTACACCTTC
CDR3 protein: CASRASGGYTF